This T cell receptor beta chain was documented in a study of cytomegalovirus exposure and HLA in healthy donors. Study summary: Early released data had tens of millions of unique TCRs, all coming from HLA-typed donors.

Amplification used 60 Vbeta primers and 13 Jbeta primers. Using immunoSEQ multiplex PCR, the repertoire was profiled, and TCRdb retains in-frame clones only, with some absent. The sample holds approximately 100,000 clones; about 62% are singletons and the top ten take around 4%. Regarding the study as a whole: Analysis was carried out at a later point, and it linked a missense DCLRE1C variant to TCR beta V- and J-gene trimming. As confirmed in vitro, a few CMV-associated chains were specific for CMV antigens. The investigators catalogued some 150 TCR beta chains as cytomegalovirus-associated.

Germline V gene data show CDR1 as MNHEY and CDR2 as SMNVEV (reference sequence). V was clipped by 2 bases and J by 3 bases; unmatched bases: 5. The CDR3 contains 16 residues. On this clone itself: Its target is unknown.

This TCR was recovered from a man aged 25-45 years in good health and CMV-seronegative. The rearrangement links TRBV27 to TRBJ2-1, with 9 positions matching TRBD1. Input material: PBMCs. DNA for the CDR3: TGTGCCAGCAGTTTACTCACAGGGGGCGTCTACAATGAGCAGTTCTTC. This codes for CASSLLTGGVYNEQFF.